This T cell receptor (beta chain) was observed in a study of HIV-infected patients and healthy controls (dated by TCRdb to between 2014 and 2016). About the study as a whole: Although they stayed below normal ranges, CD4 counts in about 85% of the 16 patients rose modestly but significantly after three months of therapy. Viral load fell below detection in about 65% of the 16 patients by the second bleed and in all patients following a further year of therapy. No consistent shift in CD8 counts was seen during early therapy, whereas a slight rise was seen in the CD4:CD8 ratio. Patients exhibited no overall T-cell lymphocytopenia, and total CDR3 counts per chain were not significantly different from those of controls. Whether deep TCR repertoire sequencing of small blood samples from HIV patients could capture immune perturbation and reconstitution was tested in the study. What the authors observed across the whole study: Most CMV-associated CDR3s became more frequent during therapy, although their change was not significant, whereas HIV-associated CDR3s showed a significant decrease in frequency. The observed differences in diversity were not explained by the slight differences in age and sex profiles between the study cohorts. Significantly higher mean Gini indices were seen in HIV-infected repertoires than in controls, possibly reflecting oligoclonality. In the study, no determination of donor HLA types was made. Rare events from HIV-infected data received too much weight under size-matching, and comparisons were complicated by unequal numbers of distinct sequences between patients and controls. In HIV-infected patients, the apparent post-therapy recovery of the Gini index was not replicated in size-matched repertoire data. The use of whole blood limited sequencing depth and precluded separation of the dynamics of distinct T-cell subpopulations. Roughly threefold more distinct CDR3s and higher Shannon diversity were observed in healthy control repertoires than in untreated HIV+ repertoires. Significantly different mean usage between HIV-infected patients and controls was observed for eight alpha and eight beta V genes. By Jaccard index and by the count of highly shared sequences, healthy controls shared more CDR3s between individuals than HIV+ patients did. In the samples, alpha-beta chain pairing was left undetermined. Alpha-chain CDR3s from MAIT cells appeared at high frequency in healthy controls but were severely depleted in HIV+ repertoires. The therapy captured by the treated samples lasted only approximately 14 weeks, arguably too short a period to observe immune reconstitution given low adult thymic output. A major limit on how widely the findings apply, in the view of the authors, was that only sixteen HIV-infected individuals were processed.

After antiretroviral therapy began, follow-up blood was collected from HIV-infected patients roughly three months, about 14 weeks, later. Whole blood was used without fractionating the cells, so the repertoire represented all peripheral T cells without sorting. For RNA extraction, around 2.5 ml of peripheral blood was drawn into Tempus tubes. Treatment interruptions were among the grounds for excluding patients from enrollment, as were febrile or AIDS-related illness, tumors, hepatitis B or C coinfection, immunomodulatory therapy and recent vaccination. The TURBO-DNase kit was used to remove leftover genomic DNA, and GLOBINclear was used to deplete globin mRNA. Using SuperScript III with primers targeting the alpha and beta constant regions, 500 ng of RNA was reverse transcribed. Separate alpha and beta chain libraries were made by chain-specific third strand synthesis with multiplexing indices. The protocol used a single primer pair to amplify all rearrangements within a chain, which avoided primer bias, and attached molecular barcodes to each cDNA molecule. Purified cDNA was joined by T4 RNA Ligase 1 to a 5' RACE adapter carrying a random hexamer and the SP2 sequencing primer site. Second strand synthesis was primed from the SP2 site with Phusion polymerase, using slow temperature ramps to favor optimal annealing. Two random hexamer sequences, both added before amplification and joined together, made up the 12-nucleotide barcode of each molecule. P5 and P7 adapter elements plus a second index were added in a short first PCR, which was followed by an approximately 20-cycle amplification PCR with P5s and P7 primers. A total of approximately 26 PCR cycles were applied to the libraries, which were quantified on a Qubit, sized on a Bioanalyzer, and diluted to approximately 3.6 nM. The normalized libraries were sequenced on an Illumina MiSeq using 2 x 250 paired-end kits. Reverse transcription reactions underwent purification over MinElute columns, with elution into 10 ul Tris-Cl. A 1:1 ratio of AMPure XP beads was used to clean the adapter ligations after they had run for 20 to 25 hours at 16 degrees C. The authors' pipeline ran thus. A modified Decombinator processed the demultiplexed FASTQ files and output V, J, insert and barcode information. Any sequence that shared a barcode yet differed from the dominant sequence was discarded as an error, and the number of original cDNA molecules was estimated by counting barcodes clustered at Levenshtein distance 3. Downstream analyses used R packages ineq, vegan, igraph and RCytoscape, with IMGT nomenclature and CDR3 definitions. To avoid skew from clonal expansion, each TCR was counted once, and V gene usage was computed over distinct sequences. Unique CDR3 amino acid sequences within a donor were connected in similarity networks whenever two sequences differed by a single Levenshtein edit. Published HIV-specific CDR3s (92 alpha, 600 to 900 beta) and CMV-specific CDR3s (approximately 13 alpha, 253 beta) were assembled and queried against the repertoires. Random subsampling to size-matched repertoires showed patients' decreased diversity was not caused by their lower sequence numbers. TCRdb trimmed public reads at Q25 via fastp, called clones via MiXCR and kept in-frame beta chains. Rows are combined by CDR3 protein, so each entry shows the most common genes and DNA. The V and J calls were determined by TCRdb, not by the authors. The sample table shows 19,000 or so distinct CDR3 sequences, and roughly 7.9% are seen once. About 20% of the sample belongs to the ten largest clones.

About this clonotype: Its antigen has not been determined. The sample holds no much larger clone one base away, and base qualities are not on file.

CDR3 length: 15 amino acids, cysteine to phenylalanine. Solely the CDR3 DNA is kept, with 45 bases framed from the first base. CDR1 and CDR2, looked up from the germline V gene (reference sequence), are SGHNT and YYREEE. V and J lose 3 bases and 3 bases, and a span of 13 bases separates them. This material consisted of blood, taken during antiretroviral therapy. The sequence was obtained from an adult with HIV infection. The chain was built from TRBV5-4 and TRBJ2-1, and the D gene may be TRBD2, 6 bases matching. This receptor carries the CDR3 CASSSQGSGYNEQFF. The bases are TGTGCCAGCAGCTCCCAGGGTAGCGGCTACAATGAGCAGTTCTTC.